This T cell receptor beta chain was recorded in a study of CXCR3-negative and CXCR3-positive naive CD8 T cells. A word on this clonotype: Its antigen remains unknown.

UMI-labeled TRB cDNA libraries were prepared by 5' RACE. TCRdb reanalyzed the 5' RACE reads, giving one entry per CDR3 protein sequence and no DNA. Its listing shows around 120,000 distinct CDR3 sequences. Study-wide findings and caveats: Naive subsets had comparable surface CD5; TCR strength was inferred from TRB CDR3 properties. Diversity proved comparably high across both naive subsets and much lower in memory CD8+ cells. More hydrophobic TRB CDR3s were found in CXCR3-positive naive cells than in CXCR3-negative naive cells.

With roughly 300,000 cells each, the CD8+ T cell subsets were individually sorted in triplicate. Germline V gene data show CDR1 as DFQATT and CDR2 as SNEGSKA (reference sequence). This CDR3 spans 13 amino acids. This TCR came from a human donor in good health. Some clones in this sample may be carry-over from other donors' samples. This chain links TRBV20-1 with TRBJ1-1. The sample consisted of naive CXCR3+ CD8+ T cells from blood. Subset reported: CD45RO-CCR7+CD27+CD95- naive CD8+ T cells expressing CXCR3 (TNR3+). The CDR3 is CRPELPLNTEAFF.